The 32 T cell receptor beta chains below all came from one sample that was sequenced in a study of shared clonotypes between healthy human individuals. Only in-frame clones appear in the TCRdb table, and some are missing; sequencing was by immunoSEQ multiplex PCR. The repertoire holds millions of clones, with around nine tenths as singletons. The sequencing sample was made of naive CD4+ T cells sorted from blood. Regarding subset: CD45RA+ positively selected. The receptors stem from a man younger than 35 in good health.

This clone was recorded once. The chain is built from TRBV6-6 and TRBJ1-2; the D is unclear. Germline assignment: CDR1 MNHNY and CDR2 SVGAGI (reference sequence). The V gene lost 2 bases and the J gene lost 3 bases, with 1 base spanning the gap. This CDR3 has 11 residues. The CDR3 nucleotides read TGTGCCAGCAGTTACGACTATGGCTACACCTTC. It is translated as CASSYDYGYTF.

In this sample, this clone turned up once. The chain recombines TRBV5-5 with TRBJ1-5; a weak D match, TRBD1 (6 bases). Germline CDR1 and CDR2: SGHKS and YYEKEE (reference sequence). The CDR3 has 17 amino acids. V gave up 0 bases and J gave up 3 bases, with 16 bases separating them. The CDR3 sequence is CASSLGWATGYNQPQHF. The DNA for the CDR3 is TGTGCCAGCAGCTTGGGTTGGGCTACAGGGTACAATCAGCCCCAGCATTTT.

The chain recombines TRBV18 with TRBJ1-1; D possibly corresponds to TRBD1 (5 bases). CDR3 length equals 16 residues. V lost 0 bases, J lost 0 bases, and 11 bases lay in between. In germline, CDR1 is KGHSH, CDR2 LQKENI. CDR3 DNA: TGTGCCAGCTCACCACCGTTAGGGGCCATGAACACTGAAGCTTTCTTT. This sequence encodes CASSPPLGAMNTEAFF. Variable domain in full (rest from reference TRBV18 and TRBJ1-1): NAGVMQNPRHLVRRRGQEARLRCSPMKGHSHVYWYRQLPEEGLKFMVYLQKENIIDESGMPKERFSAEFPKEGPSILRIQQVVRGDSAAYFCASSPPLGAMNTEAFFGQGTRLTVV.

The chain is built from TRBV7-2 and TRBJ1-2; TRBD1 is a possible D gene (5 bases). Trimming took off 5 bases at V and 0 bases at J, with 19 bases between the two ends. From germline, CDR1 is SGHTA and CDR2 FQGNSA. CDR3 size: 17 residues. The CDR3 region has the DNA TGTGCCAGCAGCCCAACCGGGGCAGGGCCTTCTAACTATGGCTACACCTTC. Amino acids: CASSPTGAGPSNYGYTF.

J is TRBJ1-3 and V is TRBV27; D gene unclear. Germline-derived CDR1 and CDR2 are MNHEY and SMNVEV (reference sequence). The CDR3 runs to 13 residues. V was pared by 7 bases and J by 4 bases, with 11 bases between. Here the CDR3 reads CASKGGWGNTIYF. The CDR3 DNA reads as TGTGCCAGCAAAGGAGGCTGGGGAAACACCATATATTTT.

The CDR3: CASSASAAGNEKLFF. The CDR3 DNA follows: TGCGCCAGCAGTGCCTCCGCGGCCGGGAATGAAAAACTGTTTTTT. The chain couples TRBV10-2 to TRBJ1-4; D is uncertain. The CDR3 is 15 amino acids. V dropped 4 bases and J dropped 5 bases, with 14 bases sitting between them. CDR1 is WSHSY, CDR2 SAAADI, per germline.

This chain uses TRBV21-1 with TRBJ1-2. TRBV21-1 is annotated as a pseudogene. This CDR3 contains 11 residues. The CDR3 sequence is CASIAGTGYTF. The CDR3 nucleotides read TGTGCCAGCATTGCCGGGACCGGCTACACCTTC.

The chain couples TRBV19 to TRBJ2-1, with 8 bases identical to TRBD1. V shed 3 bases and J 8 bases; nucleotides not matched to a gene: 6. This CDR3 has 14 amino acids. The germline CDR1 and CDR2 sequences are LNHDA and SQIVND (reference sequence). The CDR3 DNA reads as TGTGCCAGTAGTATTAATCAGGGGGCGCATGAGCAGTTCTTC. Translation: CASSINQGAHEQFF.

The chain carries TRBV6-5 and TRBJ2-7, with unresolved D. This CDR3 has 11 residues. CDR1 MNHEY and CDR2 SVGAGI come from the germline V gene. The V and J ends lost 7 bases and 6 bases respectively, with 10 bases between them. As DNA, the CDR3 is TGTGCCAGCACCGGCGTGGGCGAGCAGTACTTC. This translates into CASTGVGEQYF.

CDR3 loop: CASSVGDRPYEQYF. CDR3 bases: TGTGCCAGCAGCGTAGGGGACAGACCCTACGAGCAGTACTTC. The chain couples TRBV9 to TRBJ2-7; 7 nucleotides agree with TRBD1. With 0 bases clipped from V and 2 bases from J, the junction kept 2 bases outside the gene matches. Germline assignment: CDR1 SGDLS and CDR2 YYNGEE. This CDR3 is built from 14 residues.

The chain carries TRBV6-5 and TRBJ1-5, with TRBD1 identical over 7 bases. The germline gives CDR1 MNHEY, CDR2 SVGAGI. With 4 bases clipped from V and 9 bases from J, the junction kept 15 bases outside the gene matches. The CDR3 is 16 residues long. CDR3 residues: CASSSLSRPGGLPQHF. In DNA form, the CDR3 reads TGTGCCAGCAGTTCCCTATCTAGGCCAGGGGGTTTGCCCCAGCATTTT.

V and J are TRBV6-5 and TRBJ1-5; tentative D call: TRBD1 (6 bases). The CDR3 extends over 14 amino acids. Germline CDR1 and CDR2: MNHEY and SVGAGI. V lost 5 bases and J 1 base, leaving 9 bases between the germline ends. The CDR3 loop reads CASSDTGSNQPQHF. CDR3 sequence (DNA): TGTGCCAGCAGTGATACAGGGAGCAATCAGCCCCAGCATTTT.

This chain uses TRBV6-5 with TRBJ2-2; D uncertain. The CDR3 contains 14 residues. Germline loops: CDR1 MNHEY, CDR2 SVGAGI. Trimming removed 4 bases at V and 1 base at J, with 7 bases between. The CDR3 DNA follows: TGTGCCAGCAGTTTTAGACAGAACACCGGGGAGCTGTTTTTT. Amino acid sequence: CASSFRQNTGELFF.

As regards this clone: This sample includes further DNA sequences coding for the same CDR3. V gene TRBV7-9 combines with J gene TRBJ2-7; tentatively, D is TRBD1 or TRBD2 (5 bases each). Deletions cut 1 base from V and 5 bases from J, with 12 bases between. This CDR3 is 14 amino acids long. Germline V CDR1 and CDR2: SEHNR, FQNEAQ (reference sequence). Here the CDR3 reads CASSLVRGTDEQYF. In DNA, the CDR3 is TGTGCCAGCAGCTTAGTACGGGGCACGGACGAGCAGTACTTC.

This chain uses TRBV7-6 with TRBJ2-5, with 10 nucleotides matching TRBD2. After removal of 4 bases from V and 4 bases from J, the junction contained 18 bases not matched to a gene. This CDR3 is 19 amino acids long. Per germline, CDR1 SGHVS and CDR2 FNYEAQ. The CDR3 loop reads CASSSWGSSGGPARETQYF. CDR3 in DNA: TGTGCCAGCAGCTCCTGGGGGAGTAGCGGGGGGCCGGCCAGAGAGACCCAGTACTTC.

This sequence joins TRBV30 and TRBJ2-7; D is undetermined. CDR1 is GTSNPN, CDR2 SVGIG, per germline (reference sequence). V lost 0 bases to trimming and J lost 7 bases, with 10 bases between them. There are 12 residues in the CDR3. CDR3 region: CAWSVQVGEQYF. The DNA for the CDR3 is TGTGCCTGGAGTGTACAAGTGGGTGAGCAGTACTTC.

The chain uses TRBV10-3 and TRBJ2-1, with D perhaps TRBD1 (6 bases). Looked up from germline, CDR1 is ENHRY and CDR2 is SYGVKD. This CDR3 contains 15 residues. Trimming removed 4 bases from V and 4 bases from J, with 14 bases in between. CDR3 DNA: TGTGCCATCAGTGCGGCACAGGGACCTTACAATGAGCAGTTCTTC. Amino acids: CAISAAQGPYNEQFF.

The chain carries TRBV7-2 and TRBJ2-2, with D uncertain. V lost 4 bases to trimming and J lost 1 base, with 10 bases between them. The CDR3 is 15 residues long. Germline V CDR1 and CDR2: SGHTA, FQGNSA. The CDR3 loop reads CASSYQWGNTGELFF. The CDR3 bases are TGTGCCAGCAGCTACCAATGGGGGAACACCGGGGAGCTGTTTTTT.

In this sample, this clone turned up a few times. The V gene is TRBV6-1, the J gene TRBJ1-6; tentative D call: TRBD1 (6 bases). The V and J ends lost 5 bases and 7 bases respectively, with 12 bases between them. Germline V CDR1 and CDR2: MNHNS, SASEGT. This CDR3 region has 14 residues. The CDR3 sequence is CASSLGGGNSPLHF. CDR3 nucleotides: TGTGCCAGCAGTCTAGGGGGTGGCAATTCACCCCTCCACTTT.

The chain has TRBV10-3 and TRBJ1-2, with D maybe TRBD1 (5 bases). Looked up from germline, CDR1 is ENHRY and CDR2 is SYGVKD. V lost 6 bases to trimming and J lost 4 bases, with 12 bases between them. There are 13 residues in the CDR3. This CDR3 is CAIRQDGVYGYTF. As DNA, the CDR3 is TGTGCCATCAGACAGGACGGAGTCTATGGCTACACCTTC.

This sequence joins TRBV5-4 and TRBJ1-1; tentatively, D is TRBD1 (6 bases). The germline V gene has CDR1 SGHNT and CDR2 YYREEE (reference sequence). There are 15 residues in the CDR3. Trimming pared 2 bases from V and 1 base from J, leaving 12 bases between. For the CDR3, the DNA is TGTGCCAGCAGCTTCGGGACAACTCCGAACACTGAAGCTTTCTTT. Protein sequence: CASSFGTTPNTEAFF.

This clone has only a few counts. V usage is TRBV25-1 and J usage is TRBJ1-2, with D hard to call. The length of the CDR3 is 15 residues. Germline lookup yields CDR1 MGHDK and CDR2 SYGVNS. V dropped 1 base and J dropped 4 bases, with 13 bases sitting between them. The CDR3 is CASSESPAAFYGYTF. The DNA of the CDR3 is TGTGCCAGCAGTGAATCCCCTGCAGCGTTCTATGGCTACACCTTC.

The gene calls are TRBV30 and TRBJ1-6; D is perhaps TRBD1 (5 bases). Trimming took 4 bases from V and 0 from J, leaving 19 bases between them. From germline, CDR1 is GTSNPN and CDR2 SVGIG (reference sequence). The CDR3 is made up of 18 amino acids. The DNA of the CDR3 is TGTGCCTGGAACAACGCCGCAAGCAGGGCCTCCTATAATTCACCCCTCCACTTT. Translated: CAWNNAASRASYNSPLHF.

The rearrangement uses TRBV6-6 and TRBJ2-1; no clear D. V was cut by 2 bases and J by 6 bases, with 5 bases left in between. The germline CDR1 and CDR2 sequences are MNHNY and SVGAGI (reference sequence). The CDR3 totals 12 residues. CDR3 in amino acids: CASSYVSNEQFF. CDR3 bases: TGTGCCAGCAGTTACGTTAGCAATGAGCAGTTCTTC.

The chain employs TRBV30 and TRBJ2-4; the match to TRBD1 covers 8 bases. The trim removed 1 base at V and 6 bases at J, leaving 5 bases unmatched. The CDR3 is 14 residues long. Germline loops: CDR1 GTSNPN, CDR2 SVGIG (reference sequence). CDR3: CAWSGRTGLNIQYF. The DNA for the CDR3 is TGTGCCTGGAGTGGACGGACAGGGCTAAACATTCAGTACTTC. Combining the CDR3 with reference TRBV30 and TRBJ2-4 gives the whole variable domain SQTIHQWPATLVQPVGSPLSLECTVEGTSNPNLYWYRQAAGRGLQLLFYSVGIGQISSEVPQNLSASRPQDRQFILSSKKLLLSDSGFYLCAWSGRTGLNIQYFGAGTRLSVL.

The J gene is TRBJ2-1, the V gene TRBV11-3; 10 nucleotides align to TRBD1. CDR3 size: 16 residues. V was clipped by 3 bases and J by 3 bases; unmatched bases: 5. Germline values: CDR1 SGHNT, CDR2 YENEEA. CDR3 nucleotide sequence: TGTGCCAGCAGCTTGGGGACAGGGGATGGCTACAATGAGCAGTTCTTC. Translating it yields CASSLGTGDGYNEQFF.

This chain uses TRBV15 with TRBJ1-2; D is undetermined. This CDR3 spans 14 amino acids. Germline values: CDR1 LNHNV, CDR2 YYDKDF (reference sequence). Trimming removed 3 bases from V and 4 bases from J, with 12 bases in between. CDR3 DNA: TGTGCCACCAGCAGTCAATCGACGGTCTATGGCTACACCTTC. It encodes CATSSQSTVYGYTF.

This clone was seen more than once but under ten times. V usage is TRBV19 and J usage is TRBJ1-5, with unresolved D. The CDR3 covers 14 residues. V was shortened by 1 base and J by 7 bases, with 11 bases between the two germline ends. CDR1 and CDR2 from the germline V gene are LNHDA and SQIVND (reference sequence). The CDR3 here is CASSIAGNGQPQHF. The CDR3 region has the DNA TGTGCCAGTAGTATAGCCGGGAATGGACAGCCCCAGCATTTT.

The rearrangement joins TRBV19 to TRBJ2-7; 10 bases are a match to TRBD1. Germline CDR1 is LNHDA and CDR2 is SQIVND (reference sequence). The trim removed 3 bases at V and 0 bases at J, leaving 2 bases unmatched. This CDR3 region has 15 residues. The CDR3 protein is CASSMDRGGSYEQYF. CDR3 sequence (DNA): TGTGCCAGTAGTATGGACAGGGGGGGCTCCTACGAGCAGTACTTC.

As to this clone: This CDR3 is also generated by other DNA sequences in the sample. The rearrangement joins TRBV2 to TRBJ1-3; D gene ambiguous. The CDR3 sequence is 13 residues long. V shed 6 bases and J shed 0 bases, with 6 bases lying between them. Germline values: CDR1 SNHLY, CDR2 FYNNEI. The CDR3 loop reads CASRESSGNTIYF. CDR3 nucleotide sequence: TGTGCCAGCAGAGAGAGCTCTGGAAACACCATATATTTT.

V is TRBV6-4 and J is TRBJ2-1; D is possibly TRBD2 (5 bases). Germline CDR1 and CDR2: MRHNA and SNTAGT. The CDR3 sequence is 14 residues long. Trimming cost V 4 bases and J 2 bases, with 9 bases left between them. The CDR3 DNA sequence: TGTGCCAGCAGTGCGGAGGCAGCCTACAATGAGCAGTTCTTC. Translating it yields CASSAEAAYNEQFF.

The rearrangement joins TRBV7-9 to TRBJ1-1; D ambiguous. Germline V gene lookup returns CDR1 SEHNR and CDR2 FQNEAQ (reference sequence). Trimming left V 8 bases short and J 1 base short, with 11 bases between. The CDR3 runs 13 residues. The CDR3 DNA reads as TGTGCCAGCCGGGAACTTTCGAACACTGAAGCTTTCTTT. Its protein product is CASRELSNTEAFF.